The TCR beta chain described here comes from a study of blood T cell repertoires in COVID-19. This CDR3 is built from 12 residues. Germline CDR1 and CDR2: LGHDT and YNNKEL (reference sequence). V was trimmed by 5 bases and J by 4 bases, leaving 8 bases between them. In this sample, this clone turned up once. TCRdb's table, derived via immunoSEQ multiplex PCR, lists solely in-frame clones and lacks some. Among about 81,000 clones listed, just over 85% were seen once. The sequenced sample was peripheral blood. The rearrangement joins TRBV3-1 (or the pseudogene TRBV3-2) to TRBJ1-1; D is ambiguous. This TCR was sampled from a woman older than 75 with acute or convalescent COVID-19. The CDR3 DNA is TGTGCCAGCAGCGAACCGGGCACTGAAGCTTTCTTT. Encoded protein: CASSEPGTEAFF.